A single T cell receptor beta chain is shown here with its context. The antigen remains unidentified. The source of the sample is a study of early T cells in non-severe SARS-CoV-2 infection. Notes on the study in general: The study's VDJdb matching favored anti-spike CD8 responses and missed private and CD4 specificities.

Individual cDNA molecules each received unique molecular identifiers attached to them. TCRdb analysed the 5' RACE reads with MiXCR anew, one entry per CDR3 protein. Of 60,000 to 85,000 distinct CDR3 sequences listed, about a sixth were seen once; the top ten hold less than 15%. The V and J ends lost 0 bases and 5 bases, in that order; junction bases with no gene match: 8. CDR3 length: 16 amino acids. Germline assignment: CDR1 SGHRS and CDR2 YFSETQ. The chain is built from TRBV5-1 and TRBJ2-5; 9 bases match TRBD2. The specimen was whole blood. The origin of this receptor is an adult who was a healthcare worker with PCR-confirmed SARS-CoV-2 infection or an uninfected control (not recorded which). CDR3 sequence reads: CASSLGRTSAMETQYF. In DNA form, the CDR3 reads TGCGCCAGCAGCTTGGGCCGGACTAGCGCCATGGAGACCCAGTACTTC.